This entry concerns a single TCR beta chain. The antigen is not known. The record originates from a study of OX40 agonist ivuxolimab in advanced cancers. Study details: Every 2 weeks, ivuxolimab was infused into the patients intravenously at between 0.01 and 10 mg/kg. Partial responses were seen in three patients, one with hepatocellular carcinoma and two with cutaneous melanoma.

Blood sampling was done at baseline, cycle 4 day 1, and cycle 7 day 1. TCRdb's copy holds only in-frame clones and misses some; the assay was immunoSEQ multiplex PCR. The sample has approximately 58,000 clones; 88% are singletons. Findings and limits, study-wide: No determination was made of the antigen specificity of the expanded peripheral T cells.

This CDR3 comprises 14 residues. CDR1 SGHAT and CDR2 FQDESV come from the germline V gene (reference sequence). V dropped 5 bases and J dropped 2 bases, with 12 bases sitting between them. This TCR was recovered from an adult with an advanced solid tumor such as melanoma, head and neck, liver or kidney cancer. The starting material was CD4+ or CD8+ T cells sorted from blood, obtained in a trial of the OX40 agonist ivuxolimab. The V call is TRBV11-1, the J call TRBJ2-5; no definite D call. The CDR3 DNA reads as TGTGCCAGCAGCCTGAGTTGGGGACAAGAGACCCAGTACTTC. It is translated as CASSLSWGQETQYF.